The next 19 T cell receptor beta chains were all read from a single sample in a study of T cells in Graves' hyperthyroidism and ophthalmopathy. Researchers amplified the TCR beta CDR3 regions from RNA transcripts. HTBI primers were used for first-round RT-PCR of the TCR CDR3. TCRdb recomputed calls from the multiplex PCR reads with MiXCR, one row per CDR3 protein. The sample has roughly 380,000 distinct CDR3 sequences; approximately 12% are singletons. What was sequenced was blood. These receptors were collected from a man younger than 40 with Graves' hyperthyroidism that later progressed to Graves' ophthalmopathy.

The table lists this clonotype with many counts. The V call is TRBV7-9, the J call TRBJ2-7; no reliable D call. V was trimmed by 1 base and J by 1 base, leaving 11 bases between them. This CDR3 spans 15 amino acids. The V gene's germline CDR1 is SEHNR and CDR2 FQNEAQ (reference sequence). CDR3 in amino acids: CASSLDQTSSYEQYF. CDR3 coding DNA: TGTGCCAGCAGCTTAGATCAGACGTCGTCCTACGAGCAGTACTTC.

This clonotype was observed at least ten times. CDR3 DNA: TGCAGTGCTAGACTCACTCGGGGGGGCAGAGGTACGCAGTATTTT. This sequence encodes CSARLTRGGRGTQYF. The rearrangement uses TRBV20-1 and TRBJ2-3; 8 bases match TRBD2. V lost 2 bases, J lost 8 bases, and 12 bases stayed unmatched. Germline V lookup: CDR1 DFQATT, CDR2 SNEGSKA (reference sequence). The CDR3 has 15 residues.

This clonotype has at least ten counts. The V call is TRBV11-3, the J call TRBJ2-2; possible D gene TRBD2, 5 bases. From germline, CDR1 is SGHNT and CDR2 YENEEA. This CDR3 is built from 13 residues. The V end was cut by 3 bases, the J end by 8 bases, with 10 bases between. CDR3 in DNA: TGTGCCAGCAGCTTTAAGACGGGAGGGGAGCTGTTTTTT. Protein sequence: CASSFKTGGELFF.

The chain carries TRBV28 and TRBJ1-5; D gene unclear. Germline CDR1 is MDHEN and CDR2 is SYDVKM. The V end was cut by 6 bases, the J end by 0 bases, with 12 bases between. The CDR3 spans 15 residues. CDR3 protein: CASSKASYSNQPQHF. CDR3 nucleotides: TGTGCCAGCAGCAAAGCGAGCTATAGCAATCAGCCCCAGCATTTT.

This clonotype showed up many times. The chain combines TRBV12-3 or TRBV12-4 with TRBJ1-5, with TRBD1 as a possible D gene (5 bases). The CDR3 runs 12 residues. V was clipped by 4 bases and J by 6 bases, with 7 bases between them. CDR3 amino acids: CASSSGVQPQHF. The CDR3 bases are TGTGCCAGCAGTTCGGGGGTTCAGCCCCAGCATTTT.

This clonotype showed up just a few times. V usage is TRBV29-1 and J usage is TRBJ1-2; D not certain. The V end was cut by 0 bases, the J end by 2 bases, with 7 bases between. CDR3 length: 13 residues. Germline CDR1 SQVTM, CDR2 ANQGSEA. CDR3 DNA: TGCAGCGTTGAAGAAACGCGGAACTATGGCTACACCTTC. Amino acids: CSVEETRNYGYTF.

This clonotype was detected only a few times. CDR3 amino acids: CASSIEAANTEAFF. The CDR3 region has the DNA TGTGCCAGTAGTATAGAGGCGGCGAACACTGAAGCTTTCTTT. This chain uses TRBV19 with TRBJ1-1; no clear D gene. The CDR3 spans 14 residues. V gave up 0 bases and J gave up 1 base, with 6 bases separating them. Germline assignment: CDR1 LNHDA and CDR2 SQIVND (reference sequence).

There are a few counts of this clonotype. The chain recombines TRBV20-1 with TRBJ2-7; TRBD2 agrees at 7 bases. The CDR3 length is 15 residues. In germline, CDR1 is DFQATT, CDR2 SNEGSKA (reference sequence). The J segment lost 1 base and the V segment lost 5 bases, leaving 11 bases of the junction unmatched. As DNA, the CDR3 is TGCAGTGCTGGACCGACTAGCAGGCGTTCCTACGAGCAGTACTTC. Translating it yields CSAGPTSRRSYEQYF.

About this clonotype itself: A read error may be the cause here, since a much bigger clone is one base away. This chain connects TRBV27 to TRBJ2-7, with D hard to call. The CDR3 covers 9 residues. The germline V gene has CDR1 MNHEY and CDR2 SMNVEV (reference sequence). Trimming left V 7 bases short and J 2 bases short, with 0 bases between. The CDR3 DNA reads as TGTGCCAGCACCTACGAGCAGTACTTC. Protein sequence: CASTYEQYF.

This clonotype was seen only a few times. DNA for the CDR3: TGTGCCAGCAGCTCTGAGTCCTACAATGAGCAGTTCTTC. Encoded protein: CASSSESYNEQFF. This chain connects TRBV9 to TRBJ2-1; no firm D call. Trimming removed 4 bases at V and 1 base at J, with 6 bases between. Per germline, CDR1 SGDLS and CDR2 YYNGEE. The CDR3 consists of 13 residues.

This clonotype was recorded many times. The CDR3: CASSPAHPPKMNTEAFF. Here the CDR3 DNA reads TGTGCCAGCAGTCCCGCGCACCCGCCTAAAATGAACACTGAAGCTTTCTTT. This chain links TRBV28 with TRBJ1-1; D not resolved. CDR1 and CDR2 (germline): MDHEN, SYDVKM. Trimming stripped 5 bases from V and 0 bases from J, with 19 bases between. The CDR3 has 17 residues.

This clonotype was picked up many times. CDR3 DNA: TGTGCCAGCAGCTTAGGGACAGTCCAGGGCACAGATACGCAGTATTTT. It yields the protein CASSLGTVQGTDTQYF. The rearrangement uses TRBV11-2 and TRBJ2-3; a weak D match, TRBD1 (6 bases). Trimming took 1 base from V and 1 from J, leaving 12 bases between them. CDR1 and CDR2 (germline): SGHAT, FQNNGV. This CDR3 is built from 16 residues.

This clonotype was observed at least ten times. The V and J genes are TRBV2 and TRBJ1-5; TRBD1 might be the D (6 bases). The CDR3 runs 18 residues. The V and J ends lost 7 bases and 2 bases respectively, with 24 bases between them. Germline V CDR1 and CDR2: SNHLY, FYNNEI. The CDR3 nucleotides read TGTGCCAGCAAGCGGGACAACCGGCCCAATCTGGGCAATCAGCCCCAGCATTTT. Residues: CASKRDNRPNLGNQPQHF. Together with reference TRBV2 and TRBJ1-5, the CDR3 gives the full variable domain: EPEVTQTPSHQVTQMGQEVILRCVPISNHLYFYWYRQILGQKVEFLVSFYNNEISEKSEIFDDQFSVERPDGSNFTLKIRSTKLEDSAMYFCASKRDNRPNLGNQPQHFGDGTRLSIL.

The table lists this clonotype with many counts. A read error may account for a junction end that differs from germline. This rearrangement joins TRBV5-8 to TRBJ1-1; no definite D call. The CDR3 consists of 15 residues. CDR1 and CDR2 (germline): SGHTS, YDEGEE. The CDR3 here is CASSLVGRMNAEAFF. CDR3 in DNA: TGTGCCAGCAGCTTGGTCGGGCGGATGAACGCTGAAGCTTTCTTT. Combining the CDR3 with reference TRBV5-8 and TRBJ1-1 gives the whole variable domain EAGVTQSPTHLIKTRGQQATLRCSPISGHTSVYWYQQALGLGLQFLLWYDEGEERNRGNFPPRFSGRQFPNYSSELNVNALELEDSALYLCASSLVGRMNAEAFFGQGTRLTVV.

The chain recombines TRBV5-4 with TRBJ2-3; D may be TRBD2 (7 bases). The length of the CDR3 is 16 residues. Trimming left V 6 bases short and J 1 base short, with 18 bases between. Germline CDR1 is SGHNT and CDR2 is YYREEE (reference sequence). The CDR3 sequence is CASTSGGGEGTDTQYF. DNA of the CDR3: TGTGCCAGCACCTCGGGGGGCGGGGAGGGCACAGATACGCAGTATTTT.

There are many counts of this clonotype. The chain has TRBV28 and TRBJ1-5; weak D call: TRBD1 (5 bases). CDR3 length: 15 residues. V gave up 6 bases and J gave up 0 bases, with 12 bases separating them. CDR1 is MDHEN, CDR2 SYDVKM, per germline. CDR3 sequence reads: CASSLRDYSNQPQHF. The CDR3 bases are TGTGCCAGCAGCCTCAGGGATTATAGCAATCAGCCCCAGCATTTT.

V is TRBV11-3 and J is TRBJ1-1; no definite D call. CDR3 length equals 16 residues. Germline CDR1 and CDR2: SGHNT and YENEEA. Trimming removed 2 bases at V and 1 base at J, with 14 bases between. Here the CDR3 reads CASSLRLGSQNTEAFF. The DNA of the CDR3 is TGTGCCAGCAGCTTAAGACTGGGGAGTCAGAACACTGAAGCTTTCTTT.

The table lists this clonotype with many counts. The chain couples TRBV12-3 or TRBV12-4 to TRBJ2-1; D perhaps matches TRBD1 (5 bases). V dropped 2 bases and J dropped 7 bases, with 12 bases sitting between them. This CDR3 is built from 14 residues. The CDR3 DNA reads TGTGCCAGCAGTTTAAGTCAGGGTTGGAATGAGCAGTTCTTC. Protein product: CASSLSQGWNEQFF.

This clonotype was picked up many times. This chain joins TRBV5-1 and TRBJ1-1; 10 positions agree with TRBD1. The CDR3 covers 15 residues. The V gene's germline CDR1 is SGHRS and CDR2 YFSETQ. The junction had 2 bases not matched to a gene; V was cut back by 2 bases and J by 1 base. The CDR3 nucleotides are TGCGCCAGCAGCTTTCGACAGGGGGCGAACACTGAAGCTTTCTTT. It encodes CASSFRQGANTEAFF.